This T cell receptor beta chain was captured by sequencing in a study of tumor and adjacent non-tumor tissue in lung cancer. Study as a whole: Histology: 11 to 13 adenocarcinoma, a couple of squamous cell carcinoma, 1 small cell lung cancer. The patients, roughly eleven men and 4 or 5 women, were 31 to 76 with stage I to III disease. Whole-study findings and limits: TCR diversity was significantly greater in tumor than normal lung tissue.

RNA was extracted from bulk tissue without any cell sorting. Regarding this clonotype: The antigen is not known. At one boundary the junction diverges from the germline segment, which might be a read error.

Three rounds of nested PCR, following a modified ARM-PCR protocol, produced the TCRbeta library. One entry per CDR3 protein, called by TCRdb with MiXCR from the multiplex PCR reads. The repertoire holds roughly 120,000 distinct CDR3 sequences, with roughly 84% as singletons. The clonotype originates from a man between 70 and 80 years old with non-small cell lung cancer. Sequenced: lung tumor tissue.

CDR3 region: CASSLEGSSNQPQHF. The CDR3 DNA follows: TGTGCCAGTAGTTTAGAGGGAAGTAGCAATCAGCCCCAGCATTTT. The chain combines TRBV12-3 or TRBV12-4 with TRBJ1-5, with D unresolved. The CDR3 sequence is 15 residues long.